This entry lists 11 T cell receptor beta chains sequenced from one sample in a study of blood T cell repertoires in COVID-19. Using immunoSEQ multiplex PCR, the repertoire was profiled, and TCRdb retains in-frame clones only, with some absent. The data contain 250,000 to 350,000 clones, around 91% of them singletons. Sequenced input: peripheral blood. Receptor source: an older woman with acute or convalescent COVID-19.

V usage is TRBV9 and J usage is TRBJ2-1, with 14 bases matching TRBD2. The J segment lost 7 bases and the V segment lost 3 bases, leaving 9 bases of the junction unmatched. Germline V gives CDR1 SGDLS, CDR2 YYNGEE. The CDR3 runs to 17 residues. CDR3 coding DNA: TGTGCCAGCAGCGGGTGGACTAGCGGGAGGTCTAGGAATGAGCAGTTCTTC. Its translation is CASSGWTSGRSRNEQFF. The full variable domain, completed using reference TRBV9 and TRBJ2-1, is DSGVTQTPKHLITATGQRVTLRCSPRSGDLSVYWYQQSLDQGLQFLIQYYNGEERAKGNILERFSAQQFPDLHSELNLSSLELGDSALYFCASSGWTSGRSRNEQFFGPGTRLTVL.

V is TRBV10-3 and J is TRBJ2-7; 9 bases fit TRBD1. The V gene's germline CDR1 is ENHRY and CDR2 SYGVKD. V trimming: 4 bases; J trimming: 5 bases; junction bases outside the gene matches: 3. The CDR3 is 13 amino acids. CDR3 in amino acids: CAISGDREDEQYF. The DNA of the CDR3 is TGTGCCATCAGTGGGGACAGGGAAGACGAGCAGTACTTC.

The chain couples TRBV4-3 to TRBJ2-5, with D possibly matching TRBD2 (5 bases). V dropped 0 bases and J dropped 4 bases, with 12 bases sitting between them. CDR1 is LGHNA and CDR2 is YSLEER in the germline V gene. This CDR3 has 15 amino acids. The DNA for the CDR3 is TGCGCCAGCAGCCAAGAGGGGAGCCCGTTAGAGACCCAGTACTTC. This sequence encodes CASSQEGSPLETQYF.

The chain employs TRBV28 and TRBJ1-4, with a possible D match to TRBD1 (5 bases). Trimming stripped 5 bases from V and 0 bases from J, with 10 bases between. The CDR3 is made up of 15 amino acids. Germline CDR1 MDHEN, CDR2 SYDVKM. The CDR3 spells CASSDPTATNEKLFF. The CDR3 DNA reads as TGTGCCAGCAGTGACCCGACAGCAACTAATGAAAAACTGTTTTTT.

CDR3 DNA: TGTGCCAGCAGCTTAGAGGGTAGAGAAGCTTTCTTT. Translated: CASSLEGREAFF. This chain uses TRBV7-3 with TRBJ1-1, with no clear D. The V and J ends lost 2 bases and 8 bases respectively, with 9 bases between them. This CDR3 has 12 amino acids. Germline V gives CDR1 SGHTA, CDR2 FQGTGA.

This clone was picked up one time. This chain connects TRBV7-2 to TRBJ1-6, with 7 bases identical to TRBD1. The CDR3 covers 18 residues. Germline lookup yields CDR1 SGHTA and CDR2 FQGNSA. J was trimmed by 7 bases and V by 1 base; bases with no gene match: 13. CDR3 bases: TGTGCCAGCAGCTTAGAAGGGACAGCCGCCCGTCTCAATTCACCCCTCCACTTT. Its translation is CASSLEGTAARLNSPLHF. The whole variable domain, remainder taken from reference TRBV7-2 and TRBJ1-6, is GAGVSQSPSNKVTEKGKDVELRCDPISGHTALYWYRQSLGQGLEFLIYFQGNSAPDKSGLPSDRFSAERTGGSVSTLTIQRTQQEDSAVYLCASSLEGTAARLNSPLHFGNGTRLTVT.

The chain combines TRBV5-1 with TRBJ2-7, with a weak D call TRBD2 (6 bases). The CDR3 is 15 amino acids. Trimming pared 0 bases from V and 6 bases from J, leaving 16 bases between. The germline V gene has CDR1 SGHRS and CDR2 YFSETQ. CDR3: CASSLAGAGGFEQYF. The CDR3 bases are TGCGCCAGCAGCTTGGCGGGAGCCGGGGGTTTCGAGCAGTACTTC.

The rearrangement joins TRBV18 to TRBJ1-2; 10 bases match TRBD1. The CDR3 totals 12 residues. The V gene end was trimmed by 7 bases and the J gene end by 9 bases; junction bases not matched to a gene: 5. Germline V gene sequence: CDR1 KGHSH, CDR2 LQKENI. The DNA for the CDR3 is TGTGCCAGCTATCCGGGACAGGGGAGCTACACCTTC. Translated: CASYPGQGSYTF.

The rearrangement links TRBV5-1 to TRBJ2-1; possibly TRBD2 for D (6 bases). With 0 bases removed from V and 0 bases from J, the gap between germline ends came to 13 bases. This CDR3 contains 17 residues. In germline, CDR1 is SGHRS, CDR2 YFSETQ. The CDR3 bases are TGCGCCAGCAGCTTGGGGGCGGGAATAGACTCCTACAATGAGCAGTTCTTC. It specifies CASSLGAGIDSYNEQFF.

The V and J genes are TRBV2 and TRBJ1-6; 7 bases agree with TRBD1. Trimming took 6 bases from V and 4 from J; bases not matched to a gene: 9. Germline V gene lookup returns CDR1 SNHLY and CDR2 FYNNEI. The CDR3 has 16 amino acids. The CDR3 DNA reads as TGTGCCAGCAGCACGGACAGGACACAGTATAATTCACCCCTCCACTTT. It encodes CASSTDRTQYNSPLHF.

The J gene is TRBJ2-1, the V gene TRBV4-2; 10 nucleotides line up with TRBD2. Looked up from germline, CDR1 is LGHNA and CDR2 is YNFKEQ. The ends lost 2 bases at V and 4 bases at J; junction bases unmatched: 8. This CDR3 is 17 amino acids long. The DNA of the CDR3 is TGTGCCAGCAGCCAAATGAGCGGGAGGGGTGTATACAATGAGCAGTTCTTC. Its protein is CASSQMSGRGVYNEQFF.